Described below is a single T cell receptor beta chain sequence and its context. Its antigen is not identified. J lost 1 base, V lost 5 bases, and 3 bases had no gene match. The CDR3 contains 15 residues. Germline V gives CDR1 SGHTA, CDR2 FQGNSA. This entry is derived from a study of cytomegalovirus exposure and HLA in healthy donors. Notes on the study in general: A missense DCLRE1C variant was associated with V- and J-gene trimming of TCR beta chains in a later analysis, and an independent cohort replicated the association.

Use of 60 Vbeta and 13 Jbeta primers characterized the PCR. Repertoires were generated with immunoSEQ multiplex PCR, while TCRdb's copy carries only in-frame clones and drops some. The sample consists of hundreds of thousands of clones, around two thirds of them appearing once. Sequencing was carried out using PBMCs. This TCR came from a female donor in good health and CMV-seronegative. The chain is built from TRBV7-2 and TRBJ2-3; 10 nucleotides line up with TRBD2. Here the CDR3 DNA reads TGTGCCAGCAGCCAGCTAGCGGGGGGCACAGATACGCAGTATTTT. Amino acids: CASSQLAGGTDTQYF. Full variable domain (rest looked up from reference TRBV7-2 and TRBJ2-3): GAGVSQSPSNKVTEKGKDVELRCDPISGHTALYWYRQSLGQGLEFLIYFQGNSAPDKSGLPSDRFSAERTGGSVSTLTIQRTQQEDSAVYLCASSQLAGGTDTQYFGPGTRLTVL.